The 13 T cell receptor beta chains below all came from one sample that was sequenced in a study of identical twins (dated by TCRdb to about 2016). Library prep was done by 5' RACE. TCRdb names Illumina HiSeq 2000 as the instrument used. TCRdb cleaned the public reads at Q25 with fastp, built clones with MiXCR and kept in-frame beta chains. CDR3 protein sequences are deduplicated, and each keeps its most common genes and DNA. Within this sample are about 250,000 distinct CDR3 sequences, with roughly 7.5% of them counted one time only. The ten largest clonotypes hold 5.4% of the sample. The same data also contributed to another study, on yellow fever vaccine responses in identical twins.

The material sequenced was CD8+ T cells sorted from blood. These TCRs come from a woman aged 18 to 35 in good health.

This rearrangement joins TRBV4-1 to TRBJ2-1; 8 nucleotides agree with TRBD2. The germline V gene encodes CDR1 MGHRA and CDR2 YSYEKL. With 5 bases clipped from V and 10 bases from J, the junction kept 13 bases outside the gene matches. The CDR3 runs to 15 residues. CDR3 sequence reads: CASSGRGGPLLEQFF. The DNA of the CDR3 is TGCGCCAGCAGCGGTCGGGGGGGCCCCCTTCTGGAGCAGTTCTTC.

The chain is built from TRBV7-9 and TRBJ1-2; D gene ambiguous. Per the germline V gene, CDR1 is SEHNR and CDR2 is FQNEAQ (reference sequence). Trimming removed 2 bases at V and 2 bases at J, with 9 bases between. The CDR3 is 14 amino acids. The CDR3 DNA sequence: TGTGCCAGCAGCTTAAGTGGGCAAAACTATGGCTACACCTTC. Translated, it gives CASSLSGQNYGYTF.

The chain combines TRBV7-6 with TRBJ1-4, with 7 bases matching TRBD1. CDR3 size: 15 residues. Germline CDR1 SGHVS, CDR2 FNYEAQ. With 1 base clipped from V and 5 bases from J, the junction kept 4 bases outside the gene matches. The CDR3 here is CASSLEGQMNEKLFF. CDR3 nucleotides: TGTGCCAGCAGCTTAGAGGGACAGATGAATGAAAAACTGTTTTTT. Complete variable domain (other parts from reference TRBV7-6 and TRBJ1-4): GAGVSQSPRYKVTKRGQDVALRCDPISGHVSLYWYRQALGQGPEFLTYFNYEAQQDKSGLPNDRFSAERPEGSISTLTIQRTEQRDSAMYRCASSLEGQMNEKLFFGSGTQLSVL.

This chain links TRBV5-4 with TRBJ2-1; 8 nucleotides match TRBD2. Germline lookup yields CDR1 SGHNT and CDR2 YYREEE (reference sequence). This CDR3 spans 13 amino acids. V lost 2 bases to trimming and J lost 7 bases; unmatched junction nucleotides: 2. Written as DNA, the CDR3 is TGTGCCAGCAGCTTCGGGGGGGCGAATGAGCAGTTCTTC. It encodes CASSFGGANEQFF.

The genes are TRBV7-6 and TRBJ1-5; no definite D call. This CDR3 is 14 amino acids long. V was shortened by 3 bases and J by 4 bases, with 10 bases between the two germline ends. In germline, CDR1 is SGHVS, CDR2 FNYEAQ. Here the CDR3 reads CASSFGDGNQPQHF. In DNA, the CDR3 is TGTGCCAGCAGCTTCGGAGACGGGAATCAGCCCCAGCATTTT.

This chain links TRBV5-6 with TRBJ1-2; D unclear. Trimming took off 1 base at V and 8 bases at J, with 6 bases between the two ends. This CDR3 is built from 11 residues. CDR1 and CDR2 (germline): SGHDT, YYEEEE. CDR3 bases: TGTGCCAGCAGCTTGACGGGGGGCTACACCTTC. Its protein is CASSLTGGYTF.

This clonotype occurred a few times. The chain uses TRBV20-1 and TRBJ2-7; the D is unclear. The germline V and J ends were trimmed by 6 bases and 2 bases, with 8 bases remaining between them. The CDR3 contains 11 residues. The germline CDR1 and CDR2 sequences are DFQATT and SNEGSKA (reference sequence). The DNA for the CDR3 is TGCAGTGCCATGGCGACCTACGAGCAGTACTTC. The encoded protein is CSAMATYEQYF.

This clonotype was counted only a few times. This chain uses TRBV6-5 with TRBJ2-5; the match to TRBD2 covers 7 bases. In germline, CDR1 is MNHEY, CDR2 SVGAGI. V gave up 0 bases and J gave up 4 bases; unmatched junction bases: 5. The CDR3 is 15 residues long. The CDR3 coding sequence is TGTGCCAGCAGTTACTCGGCGGGAGTTAGAGAGACCCAGTACTTC. It yields the protein CASSYSAGVRETQYF.

This clonotype has a handful of counts. The chain has TRBV7-8 and TRBJ1-1; perhaps TRBD1 as D (6 bases). There are 16 residues in the CDR3. Germline CDR1 and CDR2: SGHVS and FQNEAQ. V was pared by 5 bases and J by 3 bases, with 19 bases between. The CDR3 DNA follows: TGTGCCAGCAGCCAATCTACCTACAGGGCTGACACTGAAGCTTTCTTT. Residues: CASSQSTYRADTEAFF.

The chain recombines TRBV6-1 with TRBJ2-1; no clear D gene. The CDR3 has 13 residues. Trimming pared 4 bases from V and 6 bases from J, leaving 10 bases between. Germline V gene lookup returns CDR1 MNHNS and CDR2 SASEGT. CDR3 sequence (DNA): TGTGCCAGCAGTGTCGGAGAGACCAATGAGCAGTTCTTC. This codes for CASSVGETNEQFF.

This clonotype appeared a few times. The V and J genes are TRBV3-1 and TRBJ2-7, with a weak D call TRBD1 (6 bases). V was trimmed by 6 bases and J by 7 bases, leaving 16 bases between them. The CDR3 sequence is 13 residues long. Germline V gene lookup returns CDR1 LGHDT and CDR2 YNNKEL (reference sequence). This CDR3 is CASSPNREGEQYV. DNA for the CDR3: TGTGCCAGCAGTCCGAACAGGGAAGGGGAGCAGTACGTC.

This clonotype turned up a few times. The rearrangement joins TRBV6-1 to TRBJ1-1; 8 bases align to TRBD1. The CDR3 extends over 14 amino acids. V was clipped by 5 bases and J by 6 bases; unmatched bases: 8. Germline values: CDR1 MNHNS, CDR2 SASEGT. This chain's CDR3 is CASSQDREVAEAFF. CDR3 nucleotides: TGTGCCAGCAGTCAGGACAGGGAGGTAGCTGAAGCTTTCTTT.

The chain uses TRBV2 and TRBJ2-7, with D tentatively TRBD1 (6 bases). This CDR3 has 13 amino acids. CDR1 and CDR2 from the germline V gene are SNHLY and FYNNEI. V lost 6 bases, J lost 3 bases, and 12 bases lay in between. The CDR3 DNA follows: TGTGCCAGCAGGAGGACAGTGGACTACGAGCAGTACTTC. Its protein is CASRRTVDYEQYF.